The 29 T cell receptor beta chains in this list originate from one sample, sequenced in a study of blood T cell repertoires in COVID-19. The protocol was immunoSEQ multiplex PCR, while the TCRdb copy is restricted to in-frame clones and leaves out a portion. The table includes about 110,000 clones, about four fifths detected once. The material sequenced was peripheral blood. Receptor source: a woman in her 70s with acute or convalescent COVID-19.

The rearrangement joins TRBV5-1 to TRBJ1-1; no clear D. CDR1 is SGHRS, CDR2 YFSETQ, per germline. V lost 0 bases and J lost 4, with 7 bases in between. The CDR3 loop spans 13 amino acids. CDR3 region: CASSLVRATEAFF. In DNA, the CDR3 is TGCGCCAGCAGCTTGGTGAGGGCCACTGAAGCTTTCTTT.

The rearrangement uses TRBV15 and TRBJ1-4, with D perhaps matching TRBD1 (5 bases). The CDR3 loop spans 16 amino acids. The V end was cut by 0 bases, the J end by 6 bases, with 14 bases between. CDR1 and CDR2 from the germline V gene are LNHNV and YYDKDF (reference sequence). This CDR3 is CATSRDNRVGDEKLFF. The CDR3 nucleotides are TGTGCCACCAGCAGAGATAATAGGGTAGGGGATGAAAAACTGTTTTTT.

The DNA for the CDR3 is TGTGCCAGCAGCGCAGGGACCGCGGGGGAAAAACTGTTTTTT. Translating it yields CASSAGTAGEKLFF. The chain couples TRBV9 to TRBJ1-4; possibly TRBD1 for D (5 bases). V dropped 3 bases and J dropped 8 bases, with 14 bases sitting between them. The CDR3 extends over 14 amino acids. The germline CDR1 and CDR2 sequences are SGDLS and YYNGEE.

The V call is TRBV3-1 (or the pseudogene TRBV3-2), the J call TRBJ2-7; D may be TRBD2 (6 bases). The CDR3 is 14 amino acids. The germline CDR1 and CDR2 sequences are LGHDT and YNNKEL (reference sequence). V was cut by 1 base and J by 5 bases, with 12 bases left in between. In nucleotides, the CDR3 is TGTGCCAGCAGCCAAGGAGTTAGCGGTCACGAGCAGTACTTC. This gives the protein CASSQGVSGHEQYF.

The CDR3 DNA is TGTGCCAGCAGACCCGACAGACCTGAAGCTTTCTTT. Protein: CASRPDRPEAFF. The chain couples TRBV28 to TRBJ1-1, with a possible D match to TRBD1 (5 bases). V was cut by 6 bases and J by 6 bases, with 11 bases left in between. The CDR3 has 12 amino acids. Germline V gene sequence: CDR1 MDHEN, CDR2 SYDVKM.

The chain combines TRBV28 with TRBJ2-1; D uncertain. Per germline, CDR1 MDHEN and CDR2 SYDVKM. This CDR3 contains 13 residues. Deletions cut 7 bases from V and 7 bases from J, with 14 bases between. CDR3 loop: CASINAPGNEQFF. The CDR3 nucleotides are TGTGCCAGCATTAATGCACCAGGTAATGAGCAGTTCTTC.

This chain connects TRBV7-9 to TRBJ1-3, with 9 bases fitting TRBD1. J gave up 4 bases and V 4 bases, and 5 bases lay outside the gene matches. The CDR3 length is 15 residues. Looked up from germline, CDR1 is SEHNR and CDR2 is FQNEAQ (reference sequence). CDR3 amino acids: CASSSPGTGGNTIYF. CDR3 in DNA: TGTGCCAGCAGCTCACCTGGGACAGGGGGAAACACCATATATTTT.

There are a few counts of this clone. This chain links TRBV7-6 with TRBJ1-3, with a tentative D call TRBD1 (6 bases). The CDR3 runs 16 residues. The V and J ends lost 3 bases and 4 bases respectively, with 16 bases between them. CDR1 is SGHVS and CDR2 is FNYEAQ in the germline V gene. The CDR3, as DNA: TGTGCCAGCAGCTTGTCACGGACAGCAATGGGAAACACCATATATTTT. Its protein product is CASSLSRTAMGNTIYF.

The rearrangement joins TRBV10-1 to TRBJ2-1; no reliable D call. Germline CDR1 and CDR2: WNHNN and SYGVQD (reference sequence). The CDR3 has 12 amino acids. Trimming stripped 3 bases from V and 9 bases from J, with 9 bases between. The CDR3 protein is CASSEVRGEQFF. The CDR3 DNA reads as TGCGCCAGCAGTGAAGTACGCGGTGAGCAGTTCTTC.

This clone has just one count. The chain combines TRBV6-5 with TRBJ1-2, with TRBD1 as a possible D gene (5 bases). From germline, CDR1 is MNHEY and CDR2 SVGAGI. V was shortened by 0 bases and J by 1 base, with 9 bases between the two germline ends. This CDR3 is built from 15 residues. This chain's CDR3 is CASSYSPGLNYGYTF. The CDR3 coding sequence is TGTGCCAGCAGTTACTCTCCGGGACTTAACTATGGCTACACCTTC.

The genes are TRBV11-1 and TRBJ2-7; TRBD1 matches at 8 bases. Germline V lookup: CDR1 SGHAT, CDR2 FQDESV (reference sequence). The length of the CDR3 is 15 residues. Trimming cost V 1 base and J 2 bases; bases outside gene matches: 4. CDR3 region: CASSLGTGLPYEQYV. CDR3 in DNA: TGTGCCAGCAGCTTAGGGACAGGGCTTCCCTACGAGCAGTACGTC.

The rearrangement uses TRBV19 and TRBJ1-5, with 9 nucleotides matching TRBD1. The CDR3 extends over 16 amino acids. Losses at the gene ends were 2 bases for V and 6 bases for J; bases not matched to a gene: 8. Germline-derived CDR1 and CDR2 are LNHDA and SQIVND (reference sequence). The CDR3 coding sequence is TGTGCCAGTAGTATAAATCCGGGACAGGGCGGTCAGCCCCAGCATTTT. This translates into CASSINPGQGGQPQHF. Drawing the rest from reference TRBV19 and TRBJ1-5, the complete variable domain is DGGITQSPKYLFRKEGQNVTLSCEQNLNHDAMYWYRQDPGQGLRLIYYSQIVNDFQKGDIAEGYSVSREKKESFPLTVTSAQKNPTAFYLCASSINPGQGGQPQHFGDGTRLSIL.

This clone was detected once. This chain's CDR3 is CASSSWGQGASNNEKLFF. The CDR3 nucleotides read TGCGCCAGCAGCTCGTGGGGGCAGGGGGCCTCCAATAATGAAAAACTGTTTTTT. The V call is TRBV5-1, the J call TRBJ1-4, with TRBD1 matching over 8 bases. V gave up 3 bases and J gave up 4 bases; unmatched junction bases: 14. CDR3 length: 18 amino acids. Germline loops: CDR1 SGHRS, CDR2 YFSETQ.

A word on this clone: At one of its ends the junction is not consistent with the germline gene, which may arise from a read error. The J gene is TRBJ1-5, the V gene TRBV10-2, with D perhaps TRBD1 (5 bases). Looked up from germline, CDR1 is WSHSY and CDR2 is SAAADI. This CDR3 has 13 residues. CDR3 residues: CASSGGVFQPQHF. The CDR3 nucleotides are TGCGCTAGCAGCGGGGGGGTGTTCCAGCCCCAGCATTTT.

The rearrangement uses TRBV19 and TRBJ2-7; TRBD1 matches at 11 bases. CDR3 size: 15 residues. The J segment lost 6 bases and the V segment lost 5 bases, leaving 9 bases of the junction unmatched. Germline CDR1 LNHDA, CDR2 SQIVND (reference sequence). CDR3 in DNA: TGTGCCAGTAGTCTACCGGGACAGGGGGTTAGCGAGCAGTACTTC. It codes for CASSLPGQGVSEQYF.

V is TRBV28 and J is TRBJ2-7; D uncertain. V was shortened by 2 bases and J by 5 bases, with 4 bases between the two germline ends. Germline-derived CDR1 and CDR2 are MDHEN and SYDVKM. The CDR3 extends over 11 amino acids. The CDR3 coding sequence is TGTGCCAGCAGTTTACGCGACGAGCAGTACTTC. Translated, it gives CASSLRDEQYF.

The gene calls are TRBV4-1 and TRBJ1-1; 7 bases are a match to TRBD1. The CDR3 length is 15 residues. V was clipped by 0 bases and J by 5 bases; unmatched bases: 6. In germline, CDR1 is MGHRA, CDR2 YSYEKL. The CDR3 region is CASSQDGRGETEAFF. The CDR3 region has the DNA TGCGCCAGCAGCCAAGATGGCAGGGGGGAAACTGAAGCTTTCTTT.

The chain is built from TRBV5-5 and TRBJ2-7; 11 nucleotides match TRBD1. Unmatched junction bases numbered 22, after V lost 3 bases and J lost 5 bases. Germline lookup yields CDR1 SGHKS and CDR2 YYEKEE (reference sequence). The CDR3 totals 20 residues. The CDR3 sequence is CASSSRAADRGRGTPHEQYV. The CDR3 coding sequence is TGTGCCAGCAGCTCCAGGGCGGCGGACAGGGGGCGCGGAACTCCCCACGAGCAGTACGTC.

This sequence joins TRBV27 and TRBJ1-1, with a tentative D call TRBD1 (6 bases). Trimming stripped 5 bases from V and 5 bases from J, with 18 bases between. The CDR3 covers 15 residues. Germline loops: CDR1 MNHEY, CDR2 SMNVEV (reference sequence). The CDR3 DNA reads as TGTGCCAGCAGTCTGTTCGAGGGAGGGGGGACTGAAGCTTTCTTT. This translates into CASSLFEGGGTEAFF.

The chain recombines TRBV7-3 with TRBJ2-1, with TRBD2 identical over 8 bases. Germline trimming cut 4 bases from V and 6 bases from J; bases unmatched to any gene: 17. Germline assignment: CDR1 SGHTA and CDR2 FQGTGA. This CDR3 is built from 18 residues. CDR3 sequence: CASSSRPTGGYGFNEQFF. For the CDR3, the DNA is TGTGCCAGCAGCTCCCGACCAACGGGGGGGTATGGGTTCAATGAGCAGTTCTTC.

This clone was counted only a few times. This chain uses TRBV28 with TRBJ1-4; D perhaps matches TRBD1 (6 bases). CDR1 is MDHEN, CDR2 SYDVKM, per germline. V dropped 3 bases and J dropped 7 bases, with 24 bases sitting between them. This CDR3 has 18 amino acids. CDR3 nucleotide sequence: TGTGCCAGCAGTTTTTGGGGCAGGGGCCTTTCTGGAGGTGAAAAACTGTTTTTT. It is translated as CASSFWGRGLSGGEKLFF. Combining the CDR3 with reference TRBV28 and TRBJ1-4 gives the whole variable domain DVKVTQSSRYLVKRTGEKVFLECVQDMDHENMFWYRQDPGLGLRLIYFSYDVKMKEKGDIPEGYSVSREKKERFSLILESASTNQTSMYLCASSFWGRGLSGGEKLFFGSGTQLSVL.

This chain joins TRBV9 and TRBJ2-5; weak D call: TRBD1 (5 bases). CDR3 length equals 14 residues. Germline V gene sequence: CDR1 SGDLS, CDR2 YYNGEE. Trimming left V 4 bases short and J 1 base short, with 11 bases between. In DNA, the CDR3 is TGTGCCAGCAGCCCACGACAGTTCCAAGAGACCCAGTACTTC. Its protein is CASSPRQFQETQYF. Using reference TRBV9 and TRBJ2-5 for the parts outside the CDR3, the full variable domain is DSGVTQTPKHLITATGQRVTLRCSPRSGDLSVYWYQQSLDQGLQFLIQYYNGEERAKGNILERFSAQQFPDLHSELNLSSLELGDSALYFCASSPRQFQETQYFGPGTRLLVL.

The chain carries TRBV5-4 and TRBJ1-1; TRBD1 might be the D (5 bases). This CDR3 comprises 15 residues. With 0 bases removed from V and 2 bases from J, the gap between germline ends came to 11 bases. The V gene's germline CDR1 is SGHNT and CDR2 YYREEE (reference sequence). The CDR3, as DNA: TGTGCCAGCAGCTTGGCTGGGGCTTCCAACACTGAAGCTTTCTTT. It translates to CASSLAGASNTEAFF. The whole variable domain, remainder taken from reference TRBV5-4 and TRBJ1-1, is ETGVTQSPTHLIKTRGQQVTLRCSSQSGHNTVSWYQQALGQGPQFIFQYYREEENGRGNFPPRFSGLQFPNYSSELNVNALELDDSALYLCASSLAGASNTEAFFGQGTRLTVV.

This chain uses TRBV7-2 with TRBJ2-1, with 12 bases matching TRBD1. CDR3 length: 14 residues. Germline V gives CDR1 SGHTA, CDR2 FQGNSA. V lost 0 bases and J lost 10; bases outside the gene matches: 1. The CDR3 reads CASSLAGTGGEQFF. The CDR3 DNA is TGTGCCAGCAGCTTAGCGGGGACAGGGGGCGAGCAGTTCTTC. Full variable domain (outside the CDR3, taken from reference TRBV7-2 and TRBJ2-1): GAGVSQSPSNKVTEKGKDVELRCDPISGHTALYWYRQSLGQGLEFLIYFQGNSAPDKSGLPSDRFSAERTGGSVSTLTIQRTQQEDSAVYLCASSLAGTGGEQFFGPGTRLTVL.

The chain uses TRBV23-1 and TRBJ1-5; D call uncertain. TRBV23-1 has ORF status, its function being uncertain. This CDR3 has 15 residues. Deletions cut 5 bases from V and 0 bases from J, with 11 bases between. For the CDR3, the DNA is TGCGCCAGCAGTGCGGAGGGATATAGCAATCAGCCCCAGCATTTT. As protein: CASSAEGYSNQPQHF.

The gene calls are TRBV10-3 and TRBJ2-3, with 11 nucleotides matching TRBD2. This CDR3 comprises 19 residues. V gave up 8 bases and J gave up 0 bases; unmatched junction bases: 16. Germline lookup yields CDR1 ENHRY and CDR2 SYGVKD. CDR3 amino acids: CAIPRPSGRPTVSTDTQYF. The CDR3 nucleotides are TGTGCCATCCCCCGTCCTAGCGGGAGGCCGACCGTCAGCACAGATACGCAGTATTTT.

The chain couples TRBV11-2 to TRBJ1-1; D call uncertain. The germline V and J ends were trimmed by 4 bases and 0 bases, with 15 bases remaining between them. CDR3 size: 16 residues. Germline V gene data show CDR1 as SGHAT and CDR2 as FQNNGV. CDR3 residues: CASSSGLQNLNTEAFF. The DNA for the CDR3 is TGTGCCAGCAGCTCAGGATTACAGAATTTGAACACTGAAGCTTTCTTT.

This clone was detected once. The rearrangement links TRBV7-5 to TRBJ2-1; the D segment call TRBD2 is taken from the table without a DNA check. TRBV7-5 is classified as a pseudogene. The CDR3 totals 16 residues. In DNA, the CDR3 is TGTGCCAGAAACCTCCGGCTAGCGGTGGGGGTTAATGAGCAGTTCTTC. Translated: CARNLRLAVGVNEQFF.

The J gene is TRBJ1-2, the V gene TRBV3-1 (or the pseudogene TRBV3-2); 8 bases match TRBD1. V trimming: 4 bases; J trimming: 7 bases; junction bases outside the gene matches: 5. The CDR3 contains 13 residues. Germline CDR1 LGHDT, CDR2 YNNKEL (reference sequence). This chain's CDR3 is CASSPQGAGGYTF. The CDR3 bases are TGTGCCAGCAGCCCCCAGGGGGCTGGTGGCTACACCTTC.